One and the same sample provided the 32 T cell receptor beta chains below, sequenced in a study of blood T cell repertoires in COVID-19. Data came from immunoSEQ multiplex PCR; TCRdb stores just in-frame clones and leaves some out. The sample consists of about 380,000 clones, 90% of them appearing once. Sequencing was performed on peripheral blood. The receptors derive from a man aged 18 to 29 with active or convalescent COVID-19.

The chain uses TRBV28 and TRBJ1-1; D call uncertain. Germline assignment: CDR1 MDHEN and CDR2 SYDVKM. This CDR3 has 11 amino acids. Trimming removed 4 bases at V and 8 bases at J, with 8 bases between. CDR3 sequence (DNA): TGTGCCAGCAGTTCCGCAGAAGAAGCTTTCTTT. Its translation is CASSSAEEAFF.

This clone was detected once. The chain has TRBV27 and TRBJ2-2, with 7 bases matching TRBD2. V shed 7 bases, J shed 5 bases, and the junction held 10 bases outside the gene matches. The CDR3 runs to 15 residues. Germline V gene data show CDR1 as MNHEY and CDR2 as SMNVEV (reference sequence). The CDR3 DNA reads TGTGCCAGCACCCCAGGCGGGAGAGTTACCGGGGAGCTGTTTTTT. Protein sequence: CASTPGGRVTGELFF.

The gene calls are TRBV4-3 and TRBJ2-7; 8 bases map to TRBD1. Per germline, CDR1 LGHNA and CDR2 YSLEER. This CDR3 comprises 14 residues. Trimming cost V 3 bases and J 2 bases; bases outside gene matches: 3. CDR3 nucleotides: TGCGCCAGCAGCCATTCCAGGGGGCCCTACGAGCAGTACTTC. Protein sequence: CASSHSRGPYEQYF.

The chain has TRBV7-3 and TRBJ1-3, with D perhaps matching TRBD1 (5 bases). Trimming removed 5 bases at V and 4 bases at J, with 9 bases between. CDR1 is SGHTA and CDR2 is FQGTGA in the germline V gene. The CDR3 is 13 residues long. Here the CDR3 reads CASSPNRGNTIYF. For the CDR3, the DNA is TGTGCCAGCAGCCCCAACAGGGGAAACACCATATATTTT. The full variable domain, rest sourced from reference TRBV7-3 and TRBJ1-3, is GAGVSQTPSNKVTEKGKYVELRCDPISGHTALYWYRQSLGQGPEFLIYFQGTGAADDSGLPNDRFFAVRPEGSVSTLKIQRTERGDSAVYLCASSPNRGNTIYFGEGSWLTVV.

This clone was observed a single time. J is TRBJ2-2 and V is TRBV11-1, with D perhaps TRBD1 (5 bases). Germline assignment: CDR1 SGHAT and CDR2 FQDESV (reference sequence). The ends were cut back, 5 bases at V and 6 bases at J, with 16 bases in the middle. This CDR3 has 15 residues. Here the CDR3 reads CASSPLPGLSGELFF. The DNA of the CDR3 is TGTGCCAGCAGCCCCCTCCCAGGGTTATCCGGGGAGCTGTTTTTT.

The chain has TRBV28 and TRBJ1-2; 9 nucleotides align to TRBD1. Trimming removed 5 bases from V and 5 bases from J; junction bases left unmatched: 9. The germline V gene has CDR1 MDHEN and CDR2 SYDVKM. This CDR3 is built from 15 residues. The CDR3 region has the DNA TGTGCCAGCAGTCACGGGGACAGGGTGGTATATGGCTACACCTTC. Translating it yields CASSHGDRVVYGYTF.

The gene calls are TRBV27 and TRBJ2-5; D is unresolved. This CDR3 is 16 amino acids long. Looked up from germline, CDR1 is MNHEY and CDR2 is SMNVEV (reference sequence). The ends were cut back, 4 bases at V and 4 bases at J, with 19 bases in the middle. CDR3 in amino acids: CASSSYEFPMRETQYF. In nucleotides, the CDR3 is TGTGCCAGCAGTTCGTACGAGTTTCCTATGAGAGAGACCCAGTACTTC.

This chain links TRBV4-3 with TRBJ1-1; perhaps TRBD1 as D (5 bases). V was pared by 3 bases and J by 3 bases, with 17 bases between. Germline-derived CDR1 and CDR2 are LGHNA and YSLEER. The CDR3 consists of 16 residues. DNA of the CDR3: TGCGCCAGCAGCCACGGACCCCCAGGAGGGGACACTGAAGCTTTCTTT. It encodes CASSHGPPGGDTEAFF.

This chain uses TRBV4-2 with TRBJ2-5; the match to TRBD2 covers 8 bases. The CDR3 spans 15 residues. V shed 2 bases, J shed 5 bases, and the junction held 7 bases outside the gene matches. Per germline, CDR1 LGHNA and CDR2 YNFKEQ. The CDR3 sequence: CASSQSGGPSETQYF. CDR3 bases: TGTGCCAGCAGCCAATCGGGAGGGCCGTCGGAGACCCAGTACTTC.

V and J are TRBV6-6 and TRBJ2-7, with 7 bases lining up with TRBD1. The CDR3 loop spans 13 amino acids. V lost 7 bases to trimming and J lost 0 bases; unmatched junction nucleotides: 3. Germline loops: CDR1 MNHNY, CDR2 SVGAGI (reference sequence). As DNA, the CDR3 is TGTGCCAGCACAGGACAGGACTCCTACGAGCAGTACTTC. This sequence encodes CASTGQDSYEQYF.

The chain combines TRBV2 with TRBJ1-2; D call uncertain. The CDR3 runs to 13 residues. The germline V gene encodes CDR1 SNHLY and CDR2 FYNNEI. Trimming removed 4 bases from V and 4 bases from J, with 10 bases in between. DNA of the CDR3: TGTGCCAGCAGTGGGATAGAGGTCTATGGCTACACCTTC. Translation gives CASSGIEVYGYTF.

This sequence joins TRBV9 and TRBJ1-1; the D gene is possibly TRBD1 (6 bases). With 3 bases removed from V and 0 bases from J, the gap between germline ends came to 12 bases. Per the germline V gene, CDR1 is SGDLS and CDR2 is YYNGEE. The CDR3 runs to 15 residues. In nucleotides, the CDR3 is TGTGCCAGCAGCGAACCGGGACAATTGAACACTGAAGCTTTCTTT. It is translated as CASSEPGQLNTEAFF.

The rearrangement joins TRBV7-2 to TRBJ1-2; D ambiguous. CDR1 is SGHTA and CDR2 is FQGNSA in the germline V gene. Trimming removed 1 base at V and 4 bases at J, with 7 bases between. CDR3 length: 13 residues. CDR3: CASSLGWSYGYTF. The CDR3 DNA is TGTGCCAGCAGCTTAGGATGGAGCTATGGCTACACCTTC.

The genes are TRBV10-3 and TRBJ2-2, with 8 bases identical to TRBD1. The V and J ends lost 10 bases and 5 bases, in that order; junction bases with no gene match: 9. Germline V CDR1 and CDR2: ENHRY, SYGVKD. The CDR3 has 14 amino acids. The CDR3 sequence is CATSGGDRTGELFF. Written as DNA, the CDR3 is TGTGCCACCTCAGGGGGCGATAGGACCGGGGAGCTGTTTTTT.

The rearrangement joins TRBV7-9 to TRBJ2-3; possible D gene TRBD2, 6 bases. V lost 5 bases to trimming and J lost 6 bases, with 12 bases between them. Germline values: CDR1 SEHNR, CDR2 FQNEAQ (reference sequence). The CDR3 runs to 13 residues. In nucleotides, the CDR3 is TGTGCCAGCAGCCCCCCGGGGAGGGATACGCAGTATTTT. It yields the protein CASSPPGRDTQYF.

The gene calls are TRBV7-2 and TRBJ2-2, with D possibly being TRBD1 (6 bases). The CDR3 covers 16 residues. CDR1 and CDR2 from the germline V gene are SGHTA and FQGNSA. With 4 bases removed from V and 0 bases from J, the gap between germline ends came to 12 bases. This chain's CDR3 is CASSWRQVSNTGELFF. In nucleotides, the CDR3 is TGTGCCAGCAGCTGGAGACAGGTTTCGAACACCGGGGAGCTGTTTTTT.

On this clone: One end of the junction varies from germline; a read error may be responsible. The chain employs TRBV6-1 and TRBJ2-7; TRBD2 aligns across 10 bases. This CDR3 region has 12 residues. Germline loops: CDR1 MNHNS, CDR2 SASEGT. CDR3 nucleotide sequence: TGTGCCAGCAGTGAATATGGACTAGCGGATTCATTC. This translates into CASSEYGLADSF.

J is TRBJ2-2 and V is TRBV27; no clear D gene. Trimming cost V 0 bases and J 4 bases, with 12 bases left between them. CDR1 is MNHEY and CDR2 is SMNVEV in the germline V gene (reference sequence). The CDR3 contains 16 residues. The CDR3 DNA sequence: TGTGCCAGCAGTTTATCTCGTCTAGGAACCACCGGGGAGCTGTTTTTT. Translating gives CASSLSRLGTTGELFF.

This clone has only one observation. V is TRBV4-2 and J is TRBJ2-3; weak D call: TRBD2 (7 bases). Germline CDR1 reads LGHNA; CDR2 reads YNFKEQ. The CDR3 consists of 17 residues. The V end lost 4 bases, the J end lost 5 bases, and 22 bases lay between the germline ends. Here the CDR3 reads CASSPSPGGRGGDTQYF. As DNA, the CDR3 is TGTGCCAGCAGCCCCTCGCCGGGGGGCCGGGGTGGAGATACGCAGTATTTT.

The chain's CDR3 is CASSPPLAASYEQYF. The CDR3 DNA sequence: TGTGCCAGCAGCCCCCCACTAGCAGCGTCCTACGAGCAGTACTTC. This chain uses TRBV27 with TRBJ2-7; possible D gene TRBD2, 6 bases. V dropped 6 bases and J dropped 1 base, with 16 bases sitting between them. This CDR3 is 15 amino acids long. Germline V lookup: CDR1 MNHEY, CDR2 SMNVEV (reference sequence).

The chain combines TRBV15 with TRBJ2-1, with D unresolved. Germline CDR1 LNHNV, CDR2 YYDKDF (reference sequence). The germline V and J ends were trimmed by 3 bases and 2 bases, with 5 bases remaining between them. The CDR3 spans 13 residues. CDR3 DNA sequence: TGTGCCACCAGCAGGTTCACCTACAATGAGCAGTTCTTC. Translation gives CATSRFTYNEQFF.

The chain is built from TRBV2 and TRBJ1-2; 8 positions match TRBD1. Looked up from germline, CDR1 is SNHLY and CDR2 is FYNNEI. V lost 6 bases, J lost 3 bases, and 18 bases stayed unmatched. The CDR3 totals 18 residues. The CDR3 nucleotides read TGTGCCAGCAGCCGGGGACAGGCCTCTCTCAAAATGGACTATGGCTACACCTTC. This gives the protein CASSRGQASLKMDYGYTF.

The J gene is TRBJ1-2, the V gene TRBV10-3, with 8 bases aligning to TRBD1. Germline V gene lookup returns CDR1 ENHRY and CDR2 SYGVKD. The CDR3 spans 15 residues. The trim removed 8 bases at V and 3 bases at J, leaving 11 bases unmatched. CDR3 region: CAIGGDRGGDYGYTF. CDR3 sequence (DNA): TGTGCCATCGGAGGCGACAGGGGAGGGGACTATGGCTACACCTTC.

The rearrangement links TRBV11-2 to TRBJ1-1; possibly TRBD1 for D (5 bases). Germline V gene sequence: CDR1 SGHAT, CDR2 FQNNGV. The CDR3 consists of 15 residues. V dropped 5 bases and J dropped 3 bases, with 16 bases sitting between them. The chain's CDR3 is CASSLTRGSDTEAFF. The CDR3 DNA reads as TGTGCCAGCAGCCTTACTCGGGGGTCCGACACTGAAGCTTTCTTT.

V gene TRBV4-1 combines with J gene TRBJ2-1, with TRBD1 identical over 7 bases. V shed 1 base, J shed 1 base, and the junction held 10 bases outside the gene matches. This CDR3 has 18 amino acids. Germline assignment: CDR1 MGHRA and CDR2 YSYEKL. CDR3 nucleotide sequence: TGCGCCAGCAGCCAAGGTCCGCTGAAGGGGGCGTCCTACAATGAGCAGTTCTTC. It codes for CASSQGPLKGASYNEQFF.

The rearrangement joins TRBV18 to TRBJ2-1, with 9 nucleotides matching TRBD1. The CDR3 contains 15 residues. Germline CDR1 is KGHSH and CDR2 is LQKENI. The V and J ends lost 3 bases and 6 bases, in that order; junction bases with no gene match: 6. CDR3 in amino acids: CASSPGQGKVNEQFF. The CDR3 nucleotides are TGTGCCAGCTCACCGGGACAGGGAAAGGTCAATGAGCAGTTCTTC.

V is TRBV9 and J is TRBJ2-5, with D maybe TRBD1 (6 bases). There are 18 residues in the CDR3. Germline V CDR1 and CDR2: SGDLS, YYNGEE. The ends were cut back, 4 bases at V and 1 base at J, with 23 bases in the middle. The CDR3 spells CASSPGTVNRDLQETQYF. The DNA of the CDR3 is TGTGCCAGCAGCCCCGGCACAGTCAACAGGGATCTCCAAGAGACCCAGTACTTC.

In regard to this clone: One end of the junction is discordant with germline, which a read error may explain. CDR3 in amino acids: CASSLGGTGTGANVLTF. The CDR3 region has the DNA TGTGCCAGCAGCTTAGGAGGGACAGGGACTGGGGCCAACGTGCTGACTTTC. V is TRBV7-2 and J is TRBJ2-6; 9 bases agree with TRBD1. The CDR3 covers 17 residues. CDR1 is SGHTA, CDR2 FQGNSA, per germline.

The chain links TRBV28 to TRBJ2-4; perhaps TRBD1 as D (5 bases). The CDR3 totals 13 residues. The V and J ends lost 3 bases and 7 bases respectively, with 10 bases between them. In germline, CDR1 is MDHEN, CDR2 SYDVKM. CDR3 protein: CASSLFRVNIQYF. CDR3 nucleotide sequence: TGTGCCAGCAGTTTGTTCAGGGTGAACATTCAGTACTTC.

This clone was observed a single time. The chain combines TRBV27 with TRBJ1-6; TRBD1 might be the D (6 bases). This CDR3 contains 17 residues. The germline V gene encodes CDR1 MNHEY and CDR2 SMNVEV (reference sequence). Trimming stripped 6 bases from V and 0 bases from J, with 15 bases between. The CDR3: CASSRRTESSYNSPLHF. The CDR3 DNA reads as TGTGCCAGCAGCCGTAGGACAGAAAGCTCCTATAATTCACCCCTCCACTTT.

The V gene is TRBV7-3, the J gene TRBJ2-3; the D is unclear. Germline CDR1 reads SGHTA; CDR2 reads FQGTGA. Trimming shortened V by 5 bases and J by 6 bases, and 15 bases separated the two germline ends. The CDR3 length is 14 residues. The CDR3 here is CASSEQASRDTQYF. The CDR3 DNA follows: TGTGCCAGCAGCGAGCAGGCATCACGGGATACGCAGTATTTT.

The chain carries TRBV18 and TRBJ1-1; no reliable D call. The V end was cut by 3 bases, the J end by 2 bases, with 10 bases between. The CDR3 consists of 14 residues. CDR1 and CDR2 (germline): KGHSH, LQKENI. CDR3 loop: CASSPSVVNTEAFF. DNA of the CDR3: TGTGCCAGCTCACCCTCGGTCGTAAACACTGAAGCTTTCTTT. Supplemented by reference TRBV18 and TRBJ1-1, the full variable domain reads NAGVMQNPRHLVRRRGQEARLRCSPMKGHSHVYWYRQLPEEGLKFMVYLQKENIIDESGMPKERFSAEFPKEGPSILRIQQVVRGDSAAYFCASSPSVVNTEAFFGQGTRLTVV.